These 21 T cell receptor beta chains were all obtained from the same sample, sequenced in a study of shared clonotypes between healthy human individuals. Only in-frame clones appear in the TCRdb table, and some are missing; sequencing was by immunoSEQ multiplex PCR. Counted here are around 600,000 clones, 85% to 95% occurring once; the ten biggest clones make up around 0.11%. Only CD45RO-negative cells positively selected for CCR7 counted as naive CD8 cells, so terminally differentiated effector memory CD45RA+ cells were excluded. The sample consisted of naive CD8+ T cells sorted from blood. These receptor sequences come from a woman in her thirties in good health.

The gene calls are TRBV7-2 and TRBJ2-7; D not resolved. The CDR3 has 14 amino acids. Deletions cut 6 bases from V and 1 base from J, with 13 bases between. Looked up from germline, CDR1 is SGHTA and CDR2 is FQGNSA. The CDR3 protein is CASSYGVGSYEQYF. CDR3 sequence (DNA): TGTGCCAGCAGTTATGGGGTGGGTTCCTACGAGCAGTACTTC.

Here the CDR3 DNA reads TGTGCCAGCGGTTTGGGGACAGGGGGGAACAATCAGCCCCAGCATTTT. It is translated as CASGLGTGGNNQPQHF. This chain joins TRBV2 and TRBJ1-5, with 11 bases identical to TRBD1. The CDR3 spans 16 residues. Germline CDR1 reads SNHLY; CDR2 reads FYNNEI. Trimming took 8 bases from V and 3 from J; bases not matched to a gene: 9.

CDR3: CASSIGDNYGYTF. The CDR3 nucleotides read TGTGCCAGCAGCATAGGTGATAACTATGGCTACACCTTC. The chain employs TRBV5-6 and TRBJ1-2, with no clear D. CDR1 is SGHDT, CDR2 YYEEEE, per germline. The CDR3 runs 13 residues. Trimming shortened V by 4 bases and J by 1 base, and 8 bases separated the two germline ends.

This chain links TRBV28 with TRBJ2-1; a weak D match, TRBD2 (6 bases). Trimming took off 8 bases at V and 7 bases at J, with 15 bases between the two ends. CDR1 and CDR2 from the germline V gene are MDHEN and SYDVKM. This CDR3 spans 13 amino acids. DNA for the CDR3: TGTGCCAGCGGCCCGGGAGCAATTAATGAGCAGTTCTTC. Translated, it gives CASGPGAINEQFF. The full variable domain, with the rest looked up from reference TRBV28 and TRBJ2-1, is DVKVTQSSRYLVKRTGEKVFLECVQDMDHENMFWYRQDPGLGLRLIYFSYDVKMKEKGDIPEGYSVSREKKERFSLILESASTNQTSMYLCASGPGAINEQFFGPGTRLTVL.

The chain is built from TRBV19 and TRBJ1-1; D unresolved. The germline CDR1 and CDR2 sequences are LNHDA and SQIVND (reference sequence). Trimming shortened V by 6 bases and J by 4 bases, and 12 bases separated the two germline ends. This CDR3 is built from 13 residues. The CDR3: CASRRWELTEAFF. In nucleotides, the CDR3 is TGTGCCAGTAGGCGGTGGGAACTCACTGAAGCTTTCTTT.

V usage is TRBV7-9 and J usage is TRBJ2-3; D is possibly TRBD2 (5 bases). The germline V gene encodes CDR1 SEHNR and CDR2 FQNEAQ (reference sequence). V was pared by 5 bases and J by 1 base, with 16 bases between. The CDR3 covers 16 residues. CDR3 sequence: CASSLPRGGGTDTQYF. The CDR3 DNA is TGTGCCAGCAGCCTGCCCCGGGGTGGAGGCACAGATACGCAGTATTTT.

The CDR3 DNA follows: TGTGCCTGGGGGAGGCTAGCGGGAGCCTACAATGAGCAGTTCTTC. Translated, it gives CAWGRLAGAYNEQFF. J is TRBJ2-1 and V is TRBV30; 10 positions match TRBD2. The CDR3 consists of 15 residues. From germline, CDR1 is GTSNPN and CDR2 SVGIG (reference sequence). V lost 5 bases to trimming and J lost 2 bases; unmatched junction nucleotides: 6.

The V call is TRBV19, the J call TRBJ2-5; possible D gene TRBD2, 6 bases. The CDR3 totals 12 residues. V was trimmed by 5 bases and J by 2 bases, leaving 6 bases between them. Germline V gives CDR1 LNHDA, CDR2 SQIVND (reference sequence). The CDR3 is CASSGGQETQYF. The CDR3, as DNA: TGTGCCAGTAGTGGGGGGCAAGAGACCCAGTACTTC. Looking up the rest from reference TRBV19 and TRBJ2-5 gives the full variable domain: DGGITQSPKYLFRKEGQNVTLSCEQNLNHDAMYWYRQDPGQGLRLIYYSQIVNDFQKGDIAEGYSVSREKKESFPLTVTSAQKNPTAFYLCASSGGQETQYFGPGTRLLVL.

The chain employs TRBV11-1 and TRBJ2-5; D is tentatively TRBD1 or TRBD2 (6 bases each). Germline lookup yields CDR1 SGHAT and CDR2 FQDESV (reference sequence). The CDR3 has 15 amino acids. V was clipped by 1 base and J by 4 bases, with 13 bases between them. The CDR3 spells CASSLVGGMGETQYF. Written as DNA, the CDR3 is TGTGCCAGCAGCTTAGTCGGGGGCATGGGAGAGACCCAGTACTTC.

The chain links TRBV7-9 to TRBJ1-5, with 8 bases matching TRBD1. The CDR3 extends over 15 amino acids. The V gene's germline CDR1 is SEHNR and CDR2 FQNEAQ (reference sequence). The junction had 7 bases not matched to a gene; V was cut back by 5 bases and J by 4 bases. CDR3: CASSPQGAQNQPQHF. The CDR3 coding sequence is TGTGCCAGCAGCCCTCAGGGGGCGCAAAATCAGCCCCAGCATTTT. Based on the CDR3 plus reference TRBV7-9 and TRBJ1-5, the full variable domain is DTGVSQNPRHKITKRGQNVTFRCDPISEHNRLYWYRQTLGQGPEFLTYFQNEAQLEKSRLLSDRFSAERPKGSFSTLEIQRTEQGDSAMYLCASSPQGAQNQPQHFGDGTRLSIL.

The rearrangement links TRBV2 to TRBJ2-2; the D gene is possibly TRBD1 (5 bases). This CDR3 contains 14 residues. Deletions cut 7 bases from V and 4 bases from J, with 13 bases between. CDR1 is SNHLY and CDR2 is FYNNEI in the germline V gene. The CDR3 region is CASKVRTPTGELFF. For the CDR3, the DNA is TGTGCCAGCAAGGTTAGGACACCCACCGGGGAGCTGTTTTTT.

The V gene is TRBV11-2, the J gene TRBJ2-1, with 10 bases identical to TRBD2. The V and J ends lost 0 bases and 4 bases, in that order; junction bases with no gene match: 6. The CDR3 covers 17 residues. In germline, CDR1 is SGHAT, CDR2 FQNNGV. The CDR3 is CASSLDRLAGVYNEQFF. DNA for the CDR3: TGTGCCAGCAGCTTAGATCGCCTAGCGGGAGTATACAATGAGCAGTTCTTC.

This clone has just one count. The chain recombines TRBV4-2 with TRBJ1-1; TRBD1 might be the D (6 bases). CDR1 and CDR2 from the germline V gene are LGHNA and YNFKEQ. The CDR3 consists of 15 residues. Trimming took off 0 bases at V and 3 bases at J, with 11 bases between the two ends. CDR3: CASSQEGGGHTEAFF. The DNA for the CDR3 is TGTGCCAGCAGCCAAGAAGGGGGGGGCCACACTGAAGCTTTCTTT.

The sample holds one count of this clone. This chain uses TRBV4-1 with TRBJ2-7, with D unclear. Trimming removed 3 bases from V and 5 bases from J, with 11 bases in between. CDR3 length: 13 residues. Germline-derived CDR1 and CDR2 are MGHRA and YSYEKL. CDR3 bases: TGCGCCAGCAGCCAGATTACAGCGAACGAGCAGTACTTC. Residues: CASSQITANEQYF.

This rearrangement joins TRBV5-8 to TRBJ2-7; D not resolved. CDR1 SGHTS and CDR2 YDEGEE come from the germline V gene. V was shortened by 0 bases and J by 1 base, with 5 bases between the two germline ends. This CDR3 is built from 13 residues. CDR3 region: CASSLVQSYEQYF. CDR3 coding DNA: TGTGCCAGCAGCTTGGTCCAGTCCTACGAGCAGTACTTC.

This clone appeared once. V gene TRBV7-2 combines with J gene TRBJ1-2, with 9 positions matching TRBD1. The CDR3 extends over 16 amino acids. Looked up from germline, CDR1 is SGHTA and CDR2 is FQGNSA. V shed 5 bases and J 5 bases; nucleotides not matched to a gene: 12. CDR3 sequence reads: CASSLTPGQGAYGYTF. Here the CDR3 DNA reads TGTGCCAGCAGCCTAACCCCGGGACAGGGTGCTTATGGCTACACCTTC.

Note on this clone: The junction and the germline gene differ at one end; a read error may be behind it. This chain links TRBV28 with TRBJ2-7; 14 bases agree with TRBD2. The CDR3 consists of 14 residues. Germline V gene lookup returns CDR1 MDHEN and CDR2 SYDVKM. The CDR3 nucleotides are TGTGCCAGCAGTAAGGGACTAGCGGGAGTAAGTTTGCACTTC. Translated: CASSKGLAGVSLHF. The full variable domain, its missing parts supplied by reference TRBV28 and TRBJ2-7, is DVKVTQSSRYLVKRTGEKVFLECVQDMDHENMFWYRQDPGLGLRLIYFSYDVKMKEKGDIPEGYSVSREKKERFSLILESASTNQTSMYLCASSKGLAGVSLHFGPGTRLTVT.

This clone appeared once. V usage is TRBV4-2 and J usage is TRBJ2-7; the D is unclear. Trimming took off 0 bases at V and 1 base at J, with 10 bases between the two ends. The germline gives CDR1 LGHNA, CDR2 YNFKEQ. The CDR3 is made up of 15 amino acids. The CDR3 DNA is TGTGCCAGCAGCCAAGATCGGGCCGTTTCCTACGAGCAGTACTTC. This codes for CASSQDRAVSYEQYF.

V usage is TRBV28 and J usage is TRBJ1-4, with D uncertain. The germline CDR1 and CDR2 sequences are MDHEN and SYDVKM. Trimming cost V 5 bases and J 8 bases, with 15 bases left between them. The CDR3 sequence is 14 residues long. CDR3 protein: CASSISTGREKLFF. The CDR3 DNA follows: TGTGCCAGCAGTATTTCGACCGGGAGAGAAAAACTGTTTTTT.

This clone was seen only once. The rearrangement joins TRBV18 to TRBJ2-7; D gene ambiguous. This CDR3 spans 13 amino acids. V lost 3 bases and J lost 4, with 10 bases in between. Germline-derived CDR1 and CDR2 are KGHSH and LQKENI. The CDR3 region has the DNA TGTGCCAGCTCACCTGCGGCCCCGTACGAGCAGTACTTC. Its protein is CASSPAAPYEQYF. Variable domain in full (rest from reference TRBV18 and TRBJ2-7): NAGVMQNPRHLVRRRGQEARLRCSPMKGHSHVYWYRQLPEEGLKFMVYLQKENIIDESGMPKERFSAEFPKEGPSILRIQQVVRGDSAAYFCASSPAAPYEQYFGPGTRLTVT.

The gene calls are TRBV2 and TRBJ2-3; D remains ambiguous. CDR3 length equals 16 residues. In germline, CDR1 is SNHLY, CDR2 FYNNEI. V was trimmed by 1 base and J by 2 bases, leaving 13 bases between them. The CDR3 spells CASSEGMALNTDTQYF. As DNA, the CDR3 is TGTGCCAGCAGTGAAGGTATGGCCCTCAACACAGATACGCAGTATTTT.